Presented here are 13 T cell receptor beta chains from one specimen sequenced in a study of T cell changes during pregnancy in multiple sclerosis. Assay: immunoSEQ multiplex PCR; the TCRdb copy retains only in-frame clones and omits some. The table shows around 46,000 clones, with 85% to 90% occurring only once. The sequenced sample was CD8+ T cells from peripheral blood mononuclear cells, obtained in the second trimester of pregnancy. Source of these receptors: a female donor with multiple sclerosis, enrolled in a pregnancy study.

This clone appeared a single time. This chain connects TRBV4-2 to TRBJ2-5; D call uncertain. CDR1 and CDR2 from the germline V gene are LGHNA and YNFKEQ. This CDR3 region has 13 residues. Trimming stripped 1 base from V and 5 bases from J, with 8 bases between. As DNA, the CDR3 is TGTGCCAGCAGCCAAGTTCTGTCCGAGACCCAGTACTTC. Translation: CASSQVLSETQYF.

The gene calls are TRBV29-1 and TRBJ1-4, with 8 bases aligning to TRBD1. Germline assignment: CDR1 SQVTM and CDR2 ANQGSEA. The V and J ends lost 4 bases and 10 bases, in that order; junction bases with no gene match: 17. The CDR3 totals 16 residues. CDR3 residues: CSVGLGTGASTGKLFF. The CDR3 coding sequence is TGCAGCGTTGGCCTCGGGACAGGAGCTTCCACGGGAAAACTGTTTTTT.

The chain employs TRBV27 and TRBJ2-7; 9 nucleotides align to TRBD1. The CDR3 extends over 14 amino acids. The V and J ends lost 5 bases and 4 bases, in that order; junction bases with no gene match: 6. Looked up from germline, CDR1 is MNHEY and CDR2 is SMNVEV (reference sequence). The CDR3 protein is CASSPRQGEYEQYF. The CDR3 bases are TGTGCCAGCAGTCCTCGACAGGGGGAATACGAGCAGTACTTC.

Written as DNA, the CDR3 is TGTGCCAGCAGCCCGGGACTAGCGGGAGGCGGTGTCTTGGAGACCCAGTACTTC. It codes for CASSPGLAGGGVLETQYF. This chain uses TRBV7-8 with TRBJ2-5; 15 nucleotides agree with TRBD2. The CDR3 sequence is 18 residues long. CDR1 and CDR2 (germline): SGHVS, FQNEAQ. Losses at the gene ends were 5 bases for V and 5 bases for J; bases not matched to a gene: 12.

The chain has TRBV6-5 and TRBJ2-1; possible D gene TRBD1, 6 bases. The CDR3 is made up of 15 amino acids. V shed 6 bases and J shed 3 bases, with 15 bases lying between them. CDR1 and CDR2 (germline): MNHEY, SVGAGI. The CDR3 DNA reads TGTGCCAGCAGACCAAGCCGGGACATCTACAATGAGCAGTTCTTC. Protein: CASRPSRDIYNEQFF.

The chain carries TRBV7-9 and TRBJ2-7; 7 bases agree with TRBD1. The CDR3 totals 14 residues. Germline CDR1 is SEHNR and CDR2 is FQNEAQ (reference sequence). After removal of 4 bases from V and 1 base from J, the junction contained 4 bases not matched to a gene. CDR3: CASSSGQTSYEQYF. CDR3 in DNA: TGTGCCAGCAGCTCGGGACAGACGTCCTACGAGCAGTACTTC. The full variable domain, its missing parts supplied by reference TRBV7-9 and TRBJ2-7, is DTGVSQNPRHKITKRGQNVTFRCDPISEHNRLYWYRQTLGQGPEFLTYFQNEAQLEKSRLLSDRFSAERPKGSFSTLEIQRTEQGDSAMYLCASSSGQTSYEQYFGPGTRLTVT.

The chain joins TRBV5-1 to TRBJ1-2; the D is unclear. CDR1 and CDR2 from the germline V gene are SGHRS and YFSETQ. This CDR3 has 14 residues. The V and J ends lost 0 bases and 4 bases respectively, with 10 bases between them. The CDR3 region is CASSLERVAYGYTF. Written as DNA, the CDR3 is TGCGCCAGCAGCTTGGAGAGGGTCGCCTATGGCTACACCTTC. Using reference TRBV5-1 and TRBJ1-2 for the parts outside the CDR3, the full variable domain is KAGVTQTPRYLIKTRGQQVTLSCSPISGHRSVSWYQQTPGQGLQFLFEYFSETQRNKGNFPGRFSGRQFSNSRSEMNVSTLELGDSALYLCASSLERVAYGYTFGSGTRLTVV.

This chain joins TRBV5-5 and TRBJ2-3; TRBD2 is a possible D gene (6 bases). This CDR3 region has 16 residues. Germline lookup yields CDR1 SGHKS and CDR2 YYEKEE (reference sequence). Trimming removed 6 bases at V and 1 base at J, with 18 bases between. The CDR3 DNA follows: TGTGCCAGCACACTACACCGGGACTGGCGCACAGATACGCAGTATTTT. It translates to CASTLHRDWRTDTQYF.

This chain links TRBV15 with TRBJ2-1, with 14 nucleotides matching TRBD2. The CDR3 is 18 residues long. V was pared by 0 bases and J by 5 bases, with 6 bases of the junction left unmatched. Germline V gene lookup returns CDR1 LNHNV and CDR2 YYDKDF (reference sequence). In nucleotides, the CDR3 is TGTGCCACCAGCAGAGATCCTCTGGGACTAGCGGGGGACAATGAGCAGTTCTTC. The encoded protein is CATSRDPLGLAGDNEQFF. Full variable domain (rest looked up from reference TRBV15 and TRBJ2-1): DAMVIQNPRYQVTQFGKPVTLSCSQTLNHNVMYWYQQKSSQAPKLLFHYYDKDFNNEADTPDNFQSRRPNTSFCFLDIRSPGLGDTAMYLCATSRDPLGLAGDNEQFFGPGTRLTVL.

V gene TRBV27 combines with J gene TRBJ1-1, with a weak D call TRBD1 (6 bases). The CDR3 loop spans 13 amino acids. Germline V gives CDR1 MNHEY, CDR2 SMNVEV (reference sequence). Trimming took off 4 bases at V and 10 bases at J, with 16 bases between the two ends. The CDR3 here is CASSSGGGPGAFF. The CDR3 DNA reads as TGTGCCAGCAGTTCCGGCGGGGGCCCGGGAGCTTTCTTT.

The chain combines TRBV19 with TRBJ1-5, with D possibly matching TRBD1 (5 bases). The V gene's germline CDR1 is LNHDA and CDR2 SQIVND (reference sequence). This CDR3 spans 14 amino acids. Trimming left V 4 bases short and J 0 bases short, with 7 bases between. CDR3 DNA: TGTGCCAGTAGTAGACAGATTAGCAATCAGCCCCAGCATTTT. This sequence encodes CASSRQISNQPQHF. The whole variable domain, remainder taken from reference TRBV19 and TRBJ1-5, is DGGITQSPKYLFRKEGQNVTLSCEQNLNHDAMYWYRQDPGQGLRLIYYSQIVNDFQKGDIAEGYSVSREKKESFPLTVTSAQKNPTAFYLCASSRQISNQPQHFGDGTRLSIL.

V is TRBV6-6 and J is TRBJ2-7, with D hard to call. V lost 4 bases to trimming and J lost 0 bases, with 10 bases between them. The CDR3 is made up of 14 amino acids. CDR1 MNHNY and CDR2 SVGAGI come from the germline V gene (reference sequence). CDR3 residues: CASSLLNTSYEQYF. CDR3 coding DNA: TGTGCCAGCAGTTTATTGAACACCTCCTACGAGCAGTACTTC.

The gene calls are TRBV6-1 and TRBJ2-1; 9 nucleotides agree with TRBD2. The germline gives CDR1 MNHNS, CDR2 SASEGT. There are 17 residues in the CDR3. Trimming at V came to 2 bases and at J to 4 bases, leaving 9 bases not matched to a gene. CDR3 bases: TGTGCCAGCAGTGAACCGGTTAGCGGGAGTGCGTACAATGAGCAGTTCTTC. Its protein is CASSEPVSGSAYNEQFF.